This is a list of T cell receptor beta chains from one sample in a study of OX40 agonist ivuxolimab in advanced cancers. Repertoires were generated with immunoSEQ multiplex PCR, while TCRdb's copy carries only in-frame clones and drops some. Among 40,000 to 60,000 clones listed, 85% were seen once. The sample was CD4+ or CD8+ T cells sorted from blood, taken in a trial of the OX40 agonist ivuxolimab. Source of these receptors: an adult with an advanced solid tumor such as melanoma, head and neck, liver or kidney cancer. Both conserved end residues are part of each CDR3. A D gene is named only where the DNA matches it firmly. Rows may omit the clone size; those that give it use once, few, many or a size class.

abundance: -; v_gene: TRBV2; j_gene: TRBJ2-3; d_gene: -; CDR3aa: CASSAELGSSLTDTQYF; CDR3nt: TGTGCCAGCAGCGCCGAACTAGGGTCCAGCCTCACAGATACGCAGTATTTT
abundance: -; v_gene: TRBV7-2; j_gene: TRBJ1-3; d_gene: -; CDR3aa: CASSLDIVVSGNTIYF; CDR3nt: TGTGCCAGCAGCTTAGACATAGTGGTCTCTGGAAACACCATATATTTT
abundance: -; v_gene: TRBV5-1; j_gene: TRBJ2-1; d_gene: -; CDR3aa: CASSLDREGSYNEQFF; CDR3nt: TGCGCCAGCAGCTTGGATCGGGAAGGTTCCTACAATGAGCAGTTCTTC
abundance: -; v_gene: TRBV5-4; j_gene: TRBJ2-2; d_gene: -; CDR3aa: CASSWSVAGELFF; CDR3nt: TGTGCCAGCAGCTGGTCGGTGGCCGGGGAGCTGTTTTTT
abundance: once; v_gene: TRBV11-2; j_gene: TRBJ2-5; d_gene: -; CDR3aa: CASSPPVETQYF; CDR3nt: TGTGCCAGCAGCCCCCCGGTAGAGACCCAGTACTTC
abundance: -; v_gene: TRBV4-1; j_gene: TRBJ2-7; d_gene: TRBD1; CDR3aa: CASSPLTGGGEQYF; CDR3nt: TGCGCCAGCAGCCCCTTGACAGGGGGCGGCGAGCAGTACTTC
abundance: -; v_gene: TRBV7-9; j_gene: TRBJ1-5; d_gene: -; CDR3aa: CASSRGGRQPQHF; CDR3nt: TGTGCCAGCAGCCGGGGAGGGCGGCAGCCCCAGCATTTT
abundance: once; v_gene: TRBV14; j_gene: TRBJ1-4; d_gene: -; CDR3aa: CASTLPASRFEKLFF; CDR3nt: TGTGCCAGCACCTTACCAGCGAGTCGGTTTGAAAAACTGTTTTTT
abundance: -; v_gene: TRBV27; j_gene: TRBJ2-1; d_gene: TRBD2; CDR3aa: CASSHRLAGVNEQFF; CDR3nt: TGTGCCAGCAGTCATAGACTAGCGGGGGTGAATGAGCAGTTCTTC
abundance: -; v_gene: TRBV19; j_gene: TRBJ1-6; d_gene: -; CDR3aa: CASSDRMGGSPLHF; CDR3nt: TGTGCCAGTAGTGATAGAATGGGGGGCTCACCCCTCCACTTT
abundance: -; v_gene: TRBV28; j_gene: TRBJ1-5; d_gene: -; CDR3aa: CASSLDRALDQPQHF; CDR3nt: TGTGCCAGCAGTTTAGATAGGGCCCTAGATCAGCCCCAGCATTTT
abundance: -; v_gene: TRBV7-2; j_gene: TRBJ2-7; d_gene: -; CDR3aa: CASSLARFGAYEQYF; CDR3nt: TGTGCCAGCAGCTTAGCGAGATTTGGGGCCTACGAGCAGTACTTC
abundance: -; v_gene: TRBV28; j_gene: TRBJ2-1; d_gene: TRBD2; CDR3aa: CASSFLAGGLYEQFF; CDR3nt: TGTGCCAGCAGTTTCCTAGCGGGGGGGCTCTATGAGCAGTTCTTC
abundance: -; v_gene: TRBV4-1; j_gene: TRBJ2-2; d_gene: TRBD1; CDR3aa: CASSQEGTGDTGELFF; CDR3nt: TGCGCCAGCAGCCAAGAGGGGACAGGGGACACCGGGGAGCTGTTTTTT
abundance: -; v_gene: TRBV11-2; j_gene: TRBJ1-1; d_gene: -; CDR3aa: CASILGGIGAEAFF; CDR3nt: TGTGCCAGCATCCTTGGGGGGATTGGTGCTGAAGCTTTCTTT
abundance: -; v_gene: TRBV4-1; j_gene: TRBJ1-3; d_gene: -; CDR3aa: CASSPRGFEGNTIYF; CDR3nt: TGCGCCAGCAGCCCTAGGGGTTTTGAAGGAAACACCATATATTTT
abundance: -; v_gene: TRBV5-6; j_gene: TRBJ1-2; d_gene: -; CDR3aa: CASSLGDGIYGYTF; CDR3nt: TGTGCCAGCAGCTTGGGGGACGGAATCTATGGCTACACCTTC
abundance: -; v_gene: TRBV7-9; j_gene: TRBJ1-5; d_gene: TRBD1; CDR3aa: CASSLAYGQGGNQPQHF; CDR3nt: TGTGCCAGCAGCTTAGCCTACGGACAGGGTGGCAATCAGCCCCAGCATTTT
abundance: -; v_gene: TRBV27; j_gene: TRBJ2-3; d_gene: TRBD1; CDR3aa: CASGQGADTQYF; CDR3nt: TGTGCCAGCGGACAGGGCGCAGATACGCAGTATTTT
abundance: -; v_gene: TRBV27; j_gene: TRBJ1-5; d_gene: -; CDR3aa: CASSLSIGNQPQHF; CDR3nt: TGTGCCAGCAGTTTATCGATTGGCAATCAGCCCCAGCATTTT
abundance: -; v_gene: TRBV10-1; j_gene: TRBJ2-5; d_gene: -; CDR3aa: CASSERQARETQYF; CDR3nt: TGCGCCAGCAGTGAAAGACAGGCCCGGGAGACCCAGTACTTC
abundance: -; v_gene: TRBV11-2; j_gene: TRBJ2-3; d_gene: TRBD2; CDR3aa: CASSLLLAGETDTQYF; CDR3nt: TGTGCCAGCAGCCTTCTACTAGCGGGGGAAACAGATACGCAGTATTTT
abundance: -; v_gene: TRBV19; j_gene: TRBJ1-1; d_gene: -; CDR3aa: CASSARQEAFF; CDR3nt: TGTGCCAGTAGTGCCCGACAGGAAGCTTTCTTT
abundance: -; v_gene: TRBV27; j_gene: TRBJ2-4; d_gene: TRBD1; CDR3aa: CASSLGTGRAKNIQYF; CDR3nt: TGTGCCAGCAGTCTAGGGACAGGGCGAGCCAAAAACATTCAGTACTTC
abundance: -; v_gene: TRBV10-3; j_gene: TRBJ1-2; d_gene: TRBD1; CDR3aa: CAITKTGDYGYTF; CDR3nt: TGTGCCATCACTAAGACAGGGGACTATGGCTACACCTTC
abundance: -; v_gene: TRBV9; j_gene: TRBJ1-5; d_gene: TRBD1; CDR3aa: CASSPTGGGNQPQHF; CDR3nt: TGTGCCAGCAGCCCGACAGGGGGGGGCAATCAGCCCCAGCATTTT
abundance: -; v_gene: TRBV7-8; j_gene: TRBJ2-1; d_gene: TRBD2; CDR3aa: CASSPRAGAYNEQFF; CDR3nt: TGTGCCAGCAGCCCCCGAGCGGGGGCTTACAATGAGCAGTTCTTC
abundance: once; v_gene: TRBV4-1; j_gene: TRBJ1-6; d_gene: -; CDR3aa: CASSPSNTGSPLHF; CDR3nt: TGCGCCAGCAGCCCCAGCAACACGGGTTCACCCCTCCACTTT
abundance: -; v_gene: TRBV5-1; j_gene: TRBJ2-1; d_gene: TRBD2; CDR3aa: CASSASGAKSYNEQFF; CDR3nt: TGCGCCAGCAGCGCTAGCGGGGCCAAATCCTACAATGAGCAGTTCTTC
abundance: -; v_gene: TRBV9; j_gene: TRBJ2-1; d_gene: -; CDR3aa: CASSPPSYEQFF; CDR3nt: TGTGCCAGCAGCCCCCCGTCCTATGAGCAGTTCTTC
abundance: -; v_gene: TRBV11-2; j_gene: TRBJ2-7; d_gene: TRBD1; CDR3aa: CASSLWDSYEQYF; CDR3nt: TGTGCCAGCAGCTTATGGGACAGCTACGAGCAGTACTTC
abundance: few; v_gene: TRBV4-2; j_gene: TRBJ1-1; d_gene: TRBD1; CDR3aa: CASSQEQGAVTEAFF; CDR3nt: TGTGCCAGCAGCCAGGAGCAGGGGGCAGTCACTGAAGCTTTCTTT
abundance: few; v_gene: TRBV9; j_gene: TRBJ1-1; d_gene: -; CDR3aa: CASSVSGGLNTEAFF; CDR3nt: TGTGCCAGCAGCGTATCTGGGGGCCTGAACACTGAAGCTTTCTTT
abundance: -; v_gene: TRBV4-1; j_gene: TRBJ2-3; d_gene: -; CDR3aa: CASSQDLPRTDTQYF; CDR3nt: TGCGCCAGCAGCCAAGATCTTCCGCGCACAGATACGCAGTATTTT
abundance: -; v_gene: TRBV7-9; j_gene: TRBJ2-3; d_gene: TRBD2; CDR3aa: CASSLELAGFSTDTQYF; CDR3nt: TGTGCCAGCAGCTTAGAGCTAGCGGGATTTAGCACAGATACGCAGTATTTT
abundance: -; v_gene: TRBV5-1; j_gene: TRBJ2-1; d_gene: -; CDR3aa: CASSLAETVSSYNEQFF; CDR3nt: TGCGCCAGCAGCTTGGCCGAGACGGTGAGCTCCTACAATGAGCAGTTCTTC
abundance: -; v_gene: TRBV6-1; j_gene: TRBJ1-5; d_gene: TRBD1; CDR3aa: CASSEGQGGNQPQHF; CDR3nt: TGTGCCAGCAGTGAAGGACAGGGCGGCAATCAGCCCCAGCATTTT
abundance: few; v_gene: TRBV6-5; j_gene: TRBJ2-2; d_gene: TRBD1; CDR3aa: CASSYGQGGYTGELFF; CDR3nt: TGTGCCAGCAGTTACGGACAGGGGGGATACACCGGGGAGCTGTTTTTT
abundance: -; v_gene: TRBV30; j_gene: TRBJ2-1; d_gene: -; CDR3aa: CAWSWIDREQFF; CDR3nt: TGTGCCTGGAGTTGGATTGACAGGGAGCAGTTCTTC
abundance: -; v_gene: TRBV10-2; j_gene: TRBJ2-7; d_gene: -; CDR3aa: CASSGDRNYEQYF; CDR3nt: TGCGCCAGCAGTGGGGACCGAAACTACGAGCAGTACTTC
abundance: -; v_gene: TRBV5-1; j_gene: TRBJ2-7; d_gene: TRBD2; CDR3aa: CASSLDAGDSYEQYF; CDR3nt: TGCGCCAGCAGCTTGGATGCGGGGGACTCCTACGAGCAGTACTTC
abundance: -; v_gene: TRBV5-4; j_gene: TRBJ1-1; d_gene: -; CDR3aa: CASSLSGSRTEAFF; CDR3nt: TGTGCCAGCAGCTTGAGCGGGTCGCGGACTGAAGCTTTCTTT
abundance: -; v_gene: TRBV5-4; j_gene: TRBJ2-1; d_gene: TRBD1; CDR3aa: CASSFTGTGDNEQFF; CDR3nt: TGTGCCAGCAGCTTCACCGGGACAGGGGATAATGAGCAGTTCTTC
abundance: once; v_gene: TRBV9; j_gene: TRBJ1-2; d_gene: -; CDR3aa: CASSARWGADGYTF; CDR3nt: TGTGCCAGCAGCGCACGGTGGGGGGCGGATGGCTACACCTTC
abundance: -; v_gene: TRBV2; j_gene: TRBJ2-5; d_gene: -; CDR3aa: CASSETRQETQYF; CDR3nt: TGTGCCAGCAGTGAAACACGGCAAGAGACCCAGTACTTC
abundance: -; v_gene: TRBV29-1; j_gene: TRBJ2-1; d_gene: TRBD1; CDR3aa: CSVDFGTDPYNEQFF; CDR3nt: TGCAGCGTTGATTTTGGGACAGACCCCTACAATGAGCAGTTCTTC
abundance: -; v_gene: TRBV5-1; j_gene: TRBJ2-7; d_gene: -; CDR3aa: CASSLGIRGREQYF; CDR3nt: TGCGCCAGCAGCTTGGGAATACGGGGCAGGGAGCAGTACTTC
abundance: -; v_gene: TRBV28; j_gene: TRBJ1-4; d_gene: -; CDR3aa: CATLRGFGKLFF; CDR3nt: TGTGCCACCCTTCGGGGATTTGGAAAACTGTTTTTT
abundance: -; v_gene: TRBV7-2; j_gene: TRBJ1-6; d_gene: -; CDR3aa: CASSLEGRSPLHF; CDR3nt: TGTGCCAGCAGCTTAGAGGGTCGGTCACCCCTCCACTTT
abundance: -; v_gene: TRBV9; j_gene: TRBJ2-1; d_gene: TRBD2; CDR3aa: CASSPPSSGGRAFF; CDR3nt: TGTGCCAGCAGCCCCCCCTCGAGCGGGGGGCGTGCGTTCTTC
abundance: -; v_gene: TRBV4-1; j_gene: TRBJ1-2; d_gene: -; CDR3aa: CASSPPGGVHGYTF; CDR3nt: TGCGCCAGCAGCCCCCCCGGGGGGGTACATGGCTACACCTTC
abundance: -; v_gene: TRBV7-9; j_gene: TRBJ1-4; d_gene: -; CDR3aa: CASSLTGLAANEKLFF; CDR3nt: TGTGCCAGCAGCCTAACAGGTCTTGCTGCTAATGAAAAACTGTTTTTT
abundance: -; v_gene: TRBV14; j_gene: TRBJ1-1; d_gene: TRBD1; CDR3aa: CASSQGTGGYEAFF; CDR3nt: TGTGCCAGCAGCCAAGGGACAGGGGGTTATGAAGCTTTCTTT
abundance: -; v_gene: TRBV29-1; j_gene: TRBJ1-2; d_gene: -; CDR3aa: CSVEGQDNYGYTF; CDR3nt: TGCAGCGTTGAGGGGCAGGACAACTATGGCTACACCTTC